This T cell receptor (beta chain) was recorded in a study of monozygotic twins with inflammatory bowel disease. Whole-study findings and limits: For IBD, no single strong associated signal or clonotype was supported.

Template switching appended UMIs that held a 6-nucleotide sample barcode. Using TCRalpha and TCRbeta cDNA, the researchers carried out two nested PCRs that lasted approximately 16 and 10 cycles. Reanalyzing the 5' RACE reads, TCRdb keeps one entry per CDR3 protein, without DNA. Its clone listing holds some 210,000 distinct CDR3 sequences. As concerns this clonotype: The antigen is unknown.

CDR1 is SEHNR, CDR2 FQNEAQ, per germline (reference sequence). This CDR3 has 12 amino acids. The chain couples TRBV7-9 to TRBJ1-2. The source material was blood. This receptor was obtained from a human donor with ulcerative colitis or Crohn's disease, or a healthy co-twin of an affected twin (not recorded which). The CDR3 protein is CASSRALYGYTF.